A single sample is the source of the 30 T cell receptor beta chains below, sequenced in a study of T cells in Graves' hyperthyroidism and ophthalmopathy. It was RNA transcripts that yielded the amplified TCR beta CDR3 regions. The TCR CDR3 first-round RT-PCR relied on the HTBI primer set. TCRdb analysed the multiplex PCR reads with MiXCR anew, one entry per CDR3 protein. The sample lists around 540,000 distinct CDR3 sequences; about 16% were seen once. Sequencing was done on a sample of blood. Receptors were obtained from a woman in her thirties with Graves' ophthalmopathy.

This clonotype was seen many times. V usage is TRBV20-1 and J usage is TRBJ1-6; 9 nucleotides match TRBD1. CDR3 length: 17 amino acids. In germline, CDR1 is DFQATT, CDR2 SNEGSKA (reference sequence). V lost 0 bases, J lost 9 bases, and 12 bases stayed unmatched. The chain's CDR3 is CSARDLQGAQTFSPLHF. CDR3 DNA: TGCAGTGCTAGAGACCTACAGGGGGCGCAGACCTTTTCACCCCTCCACTTT.

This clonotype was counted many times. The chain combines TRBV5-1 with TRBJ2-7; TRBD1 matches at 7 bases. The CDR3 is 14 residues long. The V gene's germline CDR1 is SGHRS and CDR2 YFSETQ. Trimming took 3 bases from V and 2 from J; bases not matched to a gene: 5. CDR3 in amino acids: CASSSTGTTYEQYF. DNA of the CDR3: TGCGCCAGCAGCTCGACAGGGACGACCTACGAGCAGTACTTC.

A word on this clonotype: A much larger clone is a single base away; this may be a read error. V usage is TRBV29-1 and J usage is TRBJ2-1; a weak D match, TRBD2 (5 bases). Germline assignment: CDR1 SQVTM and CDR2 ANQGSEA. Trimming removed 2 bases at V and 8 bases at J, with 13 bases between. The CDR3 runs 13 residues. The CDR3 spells CSVERPAVHEQFF. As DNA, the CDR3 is TGCAGCGTTGAACGCCCAGCGGTGCATGAGCAGTTCTTC.

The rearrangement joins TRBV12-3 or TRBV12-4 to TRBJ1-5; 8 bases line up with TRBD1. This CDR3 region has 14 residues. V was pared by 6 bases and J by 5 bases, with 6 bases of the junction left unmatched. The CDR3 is CASRRTGLDQPQHF. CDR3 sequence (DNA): TGTGCCAGCAGGAGGACAGGGTTGGATCAGCCCCAGCATTTT.

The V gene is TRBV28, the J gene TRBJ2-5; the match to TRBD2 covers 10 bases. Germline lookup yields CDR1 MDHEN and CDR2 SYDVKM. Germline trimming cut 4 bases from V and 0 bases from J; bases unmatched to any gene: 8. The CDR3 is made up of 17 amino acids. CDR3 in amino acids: CASSSSGTSEYQETQYF. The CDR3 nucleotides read TGTGCCAGCAGTTCCTCCGGGACTAGCGAGTACCAAGAGACCCAGTACTTC.

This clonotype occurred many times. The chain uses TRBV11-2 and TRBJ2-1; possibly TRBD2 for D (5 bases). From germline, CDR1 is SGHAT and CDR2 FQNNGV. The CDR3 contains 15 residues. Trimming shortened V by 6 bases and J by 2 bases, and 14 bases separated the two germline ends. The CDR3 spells CASSVRGYPYNEQFF. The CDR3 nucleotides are TGTGCCAGCAGTGTCCGGGGTTACCCCTACAATGAGCAGTTCTTC. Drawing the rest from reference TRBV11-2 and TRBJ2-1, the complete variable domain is EAGVAQSPRYKIIEKRQSVAFWCNPISGHATLYWYQQILGQGPKLLIQFQNNGVVDDSQLPKDRFSAERLKGVDSTLKIQPAKLEDSAVYLCASSVRGYPYNEQFFGPGTRLTVL.

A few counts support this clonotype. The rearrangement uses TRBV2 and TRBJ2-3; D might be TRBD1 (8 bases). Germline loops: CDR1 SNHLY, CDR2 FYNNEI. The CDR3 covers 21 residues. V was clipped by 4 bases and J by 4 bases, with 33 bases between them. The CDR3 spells CASSVNLETGASGEGPDTQYF. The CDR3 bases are TGTGCCAGCAGTGTAAATTTAGAGACAGGGGCGTCGGGGGAGGGCCCAGATACGCAGTATTTT.

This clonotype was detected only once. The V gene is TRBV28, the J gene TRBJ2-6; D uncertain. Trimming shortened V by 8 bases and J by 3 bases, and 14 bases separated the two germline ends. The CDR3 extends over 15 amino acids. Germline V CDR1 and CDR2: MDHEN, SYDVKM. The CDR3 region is CASRNSDFGANVLTF. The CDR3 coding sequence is TGTGCCAGCCGTAACAGTGATTTTGGGGCCAACGTCCTGACTTTC.

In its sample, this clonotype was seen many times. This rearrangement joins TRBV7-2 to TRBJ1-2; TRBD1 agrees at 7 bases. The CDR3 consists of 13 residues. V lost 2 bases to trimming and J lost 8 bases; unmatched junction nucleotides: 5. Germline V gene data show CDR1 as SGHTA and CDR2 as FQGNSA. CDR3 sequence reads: CASSLTGAWGYTF. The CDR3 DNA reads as TGTGCCAGCAGCTTAACAGGGGCTTGGGGCTACACCTTC.

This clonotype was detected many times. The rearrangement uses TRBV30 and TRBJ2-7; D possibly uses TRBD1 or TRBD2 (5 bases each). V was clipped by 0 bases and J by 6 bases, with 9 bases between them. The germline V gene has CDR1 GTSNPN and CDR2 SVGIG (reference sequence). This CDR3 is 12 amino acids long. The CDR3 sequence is CAWSVGTSEQYF. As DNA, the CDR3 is TGTGCCTGGAGTGTGGGGACCTCCGAGCAGTACTTC.

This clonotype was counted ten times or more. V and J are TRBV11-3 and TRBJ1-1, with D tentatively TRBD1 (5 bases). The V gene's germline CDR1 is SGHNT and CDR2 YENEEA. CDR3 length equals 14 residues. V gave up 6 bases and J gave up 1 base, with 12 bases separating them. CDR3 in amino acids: CASSLSGGNTEAFF. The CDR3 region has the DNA TGTGCCAGCAGTTTATCCGGGGGGAACACTGAAGCTTTCTTT.

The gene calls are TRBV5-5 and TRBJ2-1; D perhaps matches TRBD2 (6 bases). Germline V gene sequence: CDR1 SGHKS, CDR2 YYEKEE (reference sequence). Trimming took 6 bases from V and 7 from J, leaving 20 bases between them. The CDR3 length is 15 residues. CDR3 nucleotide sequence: TGTGCCAGCAACTATGCGGGATACGGGGTAAATGAGCAGTTCTTC. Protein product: CASNYAGYGVNEQFF.

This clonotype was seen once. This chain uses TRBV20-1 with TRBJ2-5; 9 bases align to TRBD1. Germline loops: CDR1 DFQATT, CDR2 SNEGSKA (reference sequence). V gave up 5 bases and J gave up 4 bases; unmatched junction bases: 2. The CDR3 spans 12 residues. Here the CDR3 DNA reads TGCAGTGCTGAGGACAGGGGAGAGACCCAGTACTTC. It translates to CSAEDRGETQYF.

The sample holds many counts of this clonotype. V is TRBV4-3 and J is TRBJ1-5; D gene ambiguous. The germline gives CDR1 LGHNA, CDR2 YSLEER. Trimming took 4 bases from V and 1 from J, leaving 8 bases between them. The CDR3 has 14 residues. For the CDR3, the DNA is TGCGCCAGCAGCCTACTAGGGAGCAATCAGCCCCAGCATTTT. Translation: CASSLLGSNQPQHF.

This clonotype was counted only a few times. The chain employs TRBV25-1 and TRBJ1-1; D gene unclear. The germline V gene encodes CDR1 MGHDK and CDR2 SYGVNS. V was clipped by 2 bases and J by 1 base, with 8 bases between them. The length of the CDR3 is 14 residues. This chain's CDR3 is CASSESWGNTEAFF. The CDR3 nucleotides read TGTGCCAGCAGTGAAAGCTGGGGGAACACTGAAGCTTTCTTT.

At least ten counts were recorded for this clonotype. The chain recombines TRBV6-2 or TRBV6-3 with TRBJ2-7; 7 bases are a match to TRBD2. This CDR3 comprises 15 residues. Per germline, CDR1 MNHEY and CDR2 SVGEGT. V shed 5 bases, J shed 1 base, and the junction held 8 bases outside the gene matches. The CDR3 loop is CASSPPGGLSYEQYF. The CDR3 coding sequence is TGTGCCAGCAGTCCTCCGGGAGGTCTGTCCTACGAGCAGTACTTC.

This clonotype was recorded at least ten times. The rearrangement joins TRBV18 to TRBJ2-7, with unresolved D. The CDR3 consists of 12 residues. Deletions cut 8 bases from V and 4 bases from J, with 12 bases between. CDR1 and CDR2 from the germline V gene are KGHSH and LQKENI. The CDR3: CASLSESYEQYF. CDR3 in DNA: TGTGCCAGCCTCAGCGAGTCATACGAGCAGTACTTC.

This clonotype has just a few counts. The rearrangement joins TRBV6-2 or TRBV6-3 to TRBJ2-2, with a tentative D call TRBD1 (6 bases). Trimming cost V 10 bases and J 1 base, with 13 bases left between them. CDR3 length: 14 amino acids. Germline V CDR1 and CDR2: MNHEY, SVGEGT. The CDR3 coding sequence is TGTGCCACCAGGGGACACCAGAACACCGGGGAGCTGTTTTTT. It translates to CATRGHQNTGELFF.

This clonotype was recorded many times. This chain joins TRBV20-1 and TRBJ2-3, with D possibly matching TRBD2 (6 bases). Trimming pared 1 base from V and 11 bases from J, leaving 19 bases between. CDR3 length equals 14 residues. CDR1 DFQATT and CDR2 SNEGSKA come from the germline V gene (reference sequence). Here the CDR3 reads CSARVGGLKVEQYF. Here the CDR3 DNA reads TGCAGTGCTAGAGTCGGGGGACTCAAGGTGGAGCAGTATTTT.

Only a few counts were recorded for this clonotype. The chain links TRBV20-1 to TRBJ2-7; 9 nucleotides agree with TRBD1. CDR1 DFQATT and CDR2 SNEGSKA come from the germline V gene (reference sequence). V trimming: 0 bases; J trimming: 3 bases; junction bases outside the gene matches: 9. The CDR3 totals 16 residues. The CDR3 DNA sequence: TGCAGTGCTAGAGATGAAGGGACAGGGTCATTCTACGAGCAGTACTTC. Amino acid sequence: CSARDEGTGSFYEQYF.

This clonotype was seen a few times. The CDR3 DNA sequence: TGTGCCAGCAGTAAGGGACTAGAACTTGACCAAGAGACCCAGTACTTC. It codes for CASSKGLELDQETQYF. The V and J genes are TRBV5-5 and TRBJ2-5; the match to TRBD2 covers 8 bases. Germline CDR1 SGHKS, CDR2 YYEKEE (reference sequence). V dropped 5 bases and J dropped 0; count of bases not matched to a gene: 9. The CDR3 sequence is 16 residues long.

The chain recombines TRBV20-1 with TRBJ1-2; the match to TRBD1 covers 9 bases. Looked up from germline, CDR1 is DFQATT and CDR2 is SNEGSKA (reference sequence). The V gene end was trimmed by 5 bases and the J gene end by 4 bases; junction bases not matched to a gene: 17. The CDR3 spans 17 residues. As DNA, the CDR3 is TGCAGTGCTTTGACCTCCAGGGGACAGGGAATTACCTATGGCTACACCTTC. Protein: CSALTSRGQGITYGYTF.

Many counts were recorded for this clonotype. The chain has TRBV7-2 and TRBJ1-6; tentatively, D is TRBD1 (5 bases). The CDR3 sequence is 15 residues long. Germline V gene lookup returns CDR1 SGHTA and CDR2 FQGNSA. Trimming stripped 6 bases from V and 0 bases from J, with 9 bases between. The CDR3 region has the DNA TGTGCCAGCAGTGGACACAGCTCCTATAATTCACCCCTCCACTTT. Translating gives CASSGHSSYNSPLHF.

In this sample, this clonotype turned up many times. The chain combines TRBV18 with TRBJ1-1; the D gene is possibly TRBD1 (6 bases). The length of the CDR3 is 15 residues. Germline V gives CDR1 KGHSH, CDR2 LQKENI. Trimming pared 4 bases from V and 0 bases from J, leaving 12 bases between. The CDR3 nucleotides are TGTGCCAGCTCACAATCAGGGGTCATGAACACTGAAGCTTTCTTT. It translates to CASSQSGVMNTEAFF.

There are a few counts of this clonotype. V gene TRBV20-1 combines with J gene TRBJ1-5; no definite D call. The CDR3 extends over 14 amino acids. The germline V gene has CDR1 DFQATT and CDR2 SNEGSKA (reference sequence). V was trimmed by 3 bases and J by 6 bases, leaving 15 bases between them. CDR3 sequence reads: CSARQIRESQPQHF. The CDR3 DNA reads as TGCAGTGCTAGGCAAATTAGGGAAAGTCAGCCCCAGCATTTT.

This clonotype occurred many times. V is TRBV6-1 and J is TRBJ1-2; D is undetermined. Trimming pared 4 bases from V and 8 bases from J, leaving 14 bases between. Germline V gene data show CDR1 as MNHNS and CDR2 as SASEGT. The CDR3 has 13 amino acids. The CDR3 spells CASSVLRLVGYTF. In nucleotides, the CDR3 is TGTGCCAGCAGTGTCCTCCGGTTGGTCGGCTACACCTTC.

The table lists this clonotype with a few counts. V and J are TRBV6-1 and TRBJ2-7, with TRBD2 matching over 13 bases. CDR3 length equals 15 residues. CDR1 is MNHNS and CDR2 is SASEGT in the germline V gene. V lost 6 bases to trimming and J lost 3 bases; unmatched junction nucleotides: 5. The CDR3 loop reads CASRSWTSGSYEQYF. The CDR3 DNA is TGTGCCAGCAGGTCTTGGACTAGCGGGAGCTACGAGCAGTACTTC.

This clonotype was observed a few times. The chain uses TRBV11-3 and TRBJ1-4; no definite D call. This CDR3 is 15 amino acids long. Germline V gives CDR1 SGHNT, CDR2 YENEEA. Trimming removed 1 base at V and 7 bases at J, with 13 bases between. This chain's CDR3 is CASSLVAGLGEKLFF. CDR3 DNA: TGTGCCAGCAGCTTAGTGGCAGGTCTGGGTGAAAAACTGTTTTTT.

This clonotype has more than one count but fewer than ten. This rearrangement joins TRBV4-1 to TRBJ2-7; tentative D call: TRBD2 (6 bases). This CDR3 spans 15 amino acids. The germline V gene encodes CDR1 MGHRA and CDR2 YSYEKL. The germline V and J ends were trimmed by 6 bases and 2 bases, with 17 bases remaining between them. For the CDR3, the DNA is TGCGCCAGCAGTCAAACCGGGACTGGTGCCTACGAGCAGTACTTC. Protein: CASSQTGTGAYEQYF.

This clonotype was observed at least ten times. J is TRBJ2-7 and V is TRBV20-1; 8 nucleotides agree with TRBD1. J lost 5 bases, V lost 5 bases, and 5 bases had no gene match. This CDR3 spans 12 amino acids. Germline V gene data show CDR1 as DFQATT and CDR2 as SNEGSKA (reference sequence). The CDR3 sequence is CSAGQGVDEQYF. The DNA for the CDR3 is TGCAGTGCTGGACAGGGAGTGGACGAGCAGTACTTC.